The 32 T cell receptor beta chains below all came from one sample that was sequenced in a study of regulatory T cells in long-lasting Graves disease (dated by TCRdb to about 2021). The library came from multiplex PCR. The instrument was an Illumina HiSeq 4000. iRepertoire HTBI primers and Arm-PCR amplification of CDR3 regions were used to construct TCR beta libraries. TCRdb reprocessed the public reads (quality trimming at Q25 with fastp, clone calling with MiXCR) and kept in-frame beta chains. Identical CDR3 proteins give one entry, which carries the most common genes and DNA. This sample gives roughly 400,000 distinct CDR3 sequences in total; more than 20% of them show up just once. The top ten clonotypes cover more than 20% of the sample. The time point label here, explained by the study, means: persistent/refractory GD, antithyroid drugs over 5 years with positive TRAb. For both TCR sequencing and RNA sequencing, RNA was extracted from PBMCs using TRIzol.

Sequencing was performed on peripheral blood mononuclear cells (PBMCs), taken when the disease was refractory, from a patient treated with antithyroid drugs. The receptor set was obtained from a female donor with Graves disease.

CDR3 protein: CASSLSDGYGYTF. The CDR3 coding sequence is TGTGCCAGCAGCCTCAGTGACGGGTATGGCTACACCTTC. This chain joins TRBV6-2 or TRBV6-3 and TRBJ1-2; D is unresolved. From germline, CDR1 is MNHEY and CDR2 SVGEGT. The CDR3 spans 13 residues. Trimming shortened V by 6 bases and J by 5 bases, and 13 bases separated the two germline ends.

This clonotype was seen at least ten times. The chain carries TRBV11-2 and TRBJ2-4; D is possibly TRBD2 (6 bases). Trimming took 0 bases from V and 8 from J, leaving 14 bases between them. Germline CDR1 is SGHAT and CDR2 is FQNNGV. This CDR3 spans 15 amino acids. The CDR3 region has the DNA TGTGCCAGCAGCTTAGATGGGAGGCCCCGGGACATTCAGTACTTC. This gives the protein CASSLDGRPRDIQYF.

This clonotype was counted a few times. This may arise from a read error, as a much more abundant clone is one base away. This chain joins TRBV6-2 or TRBV6-3 and TRBJ2-7, with 8 bases fitting TRBD1. Germline trimming cut 4 bases from V and 3 bases from J; bases unmatched to any gene: 2. Germline CDR1 reads MNHEY; CDR2 reads SVGEGT. The CDR3 loop spans 13 amino acids. In DNA, the CDR3 is TGTGCCAGCAGTTGGGGACAGGTCTACGAGCAGTACTTC. This sequence encodes CASSWGQVYEQYF.

J is TRBJ2-7 and V is TRBV7-2; 11 positions match TRBD2. Losses at the gene ends were 0 bases for V and 4 bases for J; bases not matched to a gene: 5. The CDR3 is 16 amino acids. CDR1 and CDR2 (germline): SGHTA, FQGNSA. CDR3 nucleotide sequence: TGTGCCAGCAGCTTAGCACTAGCGGGAGAAGGTTACGAGCAGTACTTC. Encoded protein: CASSLALAGEGYEQYF.

This clonotype was counted ten times or more. The chain couples TRBV11-2 to TRBJ1-1, with D tentatively TRBD1 (6 bases). The CDR3 runs to 17 residues. CDR1 SGHAT and CDR2 FQNNGV come from the germline V gene. V lost 6 bases and J 3 bases, leaving 23 bases between the germline ends. CDR3 residues: CASRHYRARIEDTEAFF. DNA for the CDR3: TGTGCCAGCAGACACTACAGGGCACGAATCGAGGACACTGAAGCTTTCTTT.

This clonotype was detected many times. In DNA form, the CDR3 reads TGTGCCAGCAGTTTCCGTACAGGGAGAGGGGGCGATCAGCCCCAGCATTTT. It translates to CASSFRTGRGGDQPQHF. The chain is built from TRBV12-3 or TRBV12-4 and TRBJ1-5; TRBD1 matches at 7 bases. After removal of 3 bases from V and 5 bases from J, the junction contained 13 bases not matched to a gene. The CDR3 covers 17 residues.

This chain joins TRBV12-3 or TRBV12-4 and TRBJ1-1; weak D call: TRBD1 (5 bases). The CDR3 is made up of 16 amino acids. The V end was cut by 8 bases, the J end by 0 bases, with 19 bases between. The CDR3 DNA reads TGTGCCAGCCTTCCGGGACGTAAGATCATGAACACTGAAGCTTTCTTT. Protein: CASLPGRKIMNTEAFF.

The V call is TRBV10-3, the J call TRBJ2-7, with TRBD1 matching over 7 bases. The trim removed 8 bases at V and 2 bases at J, leaving 9 bases unmatched. This CDR3 has 14 residues. Germline CDR1 ENHRY, CDR2 SYGVKD. CDR3 sequence reads: CAIGRQGAAYEQYF. CDR3 nucleotides: TGTGCCATCGGGCGACAGGGCGCGGCCTACGAGCAGTACTTC.

This clonotype was found many times. This CDR3 reads CASSELVSNQPQHF. In DNA form, the CDR3 reads TGTGCCAGCAGTGAATTGGTTAGCAATCAGCCCCAGCATTTT. V and J are TRBV2 and TRBJ1-5; D is unresolved. Germline V lookup: CDR1 SNHLY, CDR2 FYNNEI. Trimming cost V 2 bases and J 0 bases, with 5 bases left between them. CDR3 length: 14 amino acids.

This clonotype was observed a few times. The V and J genes are TRBV20-1 and TRBJ1-3; D remains ambiguous. CDR1 and CDR2 (germline): DFQATT, SNEGSKA (reference sequence). The CDR3 spans 16 residues. Trimming removed 0 bases at V and 2 bases at J, with 14 bases between. The CDR3 coding sequence is TGCAGTGCTAGAGATGTTACGGGGAAGGCTGGAAACACCATATATTTT. It codes for CSARDVTGKAGNTIYF.

This clonotype was seen many times. The chain recombines TRBV7-2 with TRBJ2-7; possible D gene TRBD2, 5 bases. V lost 2 bases to trimming and J lost 7 bases, with 15 bases between them. Germline CDR1 reads SGHTA; CDR2 reads FQGNSA. This CDR3 has 14 residues. The CDR3 loop is CASSLRFEGGEQYF. The DNA for the CDR3 is TGTGCCAGCAGCTTACGTTTTGAGGGTGGAGAGCAGTACTTC.

The chain has TRBV6-1 and TRBJ2-3, with no clear D. The germline V and J ends were trimmed by 6 bases and 4 bases, with 11 bases remaining between them. Germline V lookup: CDR1 MNHNS, CDR2 SASEGT. The CDR3 is 13 residues long. The CDR3 sequence: CASSHRLADTQYF. CDR3 DNA: TGTGCCAGCAGCCATAGACTGGCAGATACGCAGTATTTT.

J is TRBJ2-7 and V is TRBV20-1, with D perhaps TRBD2 (7 bases). Germline V gene sequence: CDR1 DFQATT, CDR2 SNEGSKA (reference sequence). The V gene lost 1 base and the J gene lost 7 bases, with 20 bases spanning the gap. This CDR3 contains 15 residues. CDR3 nucleotide sequence: TGCAGTGCTAGAGGCGGGGGCCCAGGGGCCTGGGAGCAGTACTTC. It is translated as CSARGGGPGAWEQYF.

This sequence joins TRBV10-3 and TRBJ2-7, with TRBD1 identical over 9 bases. The CDR3 sequence is 17 residues long. V trimming: 3 bases; J trimming: 3 bases; junction bases outside the gene matches: 12. Germline values: CDR1 ENHRY, CDR2 SYGVKD. CDR3 in amino acids: CAISDLFGEDRGYEQYF. CDR3 in DNA: TGTGCCATCAGTGATCTCTTTGGTGAGGACAGGGGCTACGAGCAGTACTTC.

V and J are TRBV13 and TRBJ1-2, with 8 nucleotides matching TRBD1. CDR3 length equals 14 residues. With V trimmed by 0 bases and J by 8 bases, 5 bases remained unmatched. CDR1 and CDR2 from the germline V gene are PRHDT and FYEKMQ (reference sequence). The CDR3 loop is CASSLGTYRGGYTF. In nucleotides, the CDR3 is TGTGCCAGCAGCTTAGGAACCTACAGGGGGGGCTACACCTTC.

This clonotype has ten or more counts. The J gene is TRBJ1-1, the V gene TRBV6-1; D may be TRBD1 (5 bases). Germline CDR1 MNHNS, CDR2 SASEGT. V gave up 1 base and J gave up 6 bases, with 18 bases separating them. This CDR3 has 16 amino acids. The CDR3 nucleotides are TGTGCCAGCAGTGAAGAGGCCTGGCAGGGAGGATCTGAAGCTTTCTTT. Protein sequence: CASSEEAWQGGSEAFF.

The chain employs TRBV29-1 and TRBJ1-1; 9 bases align to TRBD1. Germline values: CDR1 SQVTM, CDR2 ANQGSEA. V was clipped by 6 bases and J by 7 bases; unmatched bases: 9. This CDR3 spans 13 amino acids. Here the CDR3 DNA reads TGCAGCGTCGACGGGACAGGGTTTGGTGAAGCTTTCTTT. Amino acid sequence: CSVDGTGFGEAFF.

This chain connects TRBV14 to TRBJ1-4; D is unresolved. Deletions cut 1 base from V and 4 bases from J, with 10 bases between. Germline V gene lookup returns CDR1 SGHDN and CDR2 FVKESK. CDR3 size: 15 residues. The CDR3 loop reads CASSQVNSLNEKLFF. The CDR3 DNA reads TGTGCCAGCAGCCAAGTTAACAGTCTTAATGAAAAACTGTTTTTT.

This clonotype was recorded many times. The chain uses TRBV10-3 and TRBJ2-5; maybe TRBD2 (5 bases). CDR3 length equals 16 residues. V was cut by 0 bases and J by 7 bases, with 18 bases left in between. Germline V gene data show CDR1 as ENHRY and CDR2 as SYGVKD. The CDR3 DNA sequence: TGTGCCATCAGTGAGTCACGAGCTAGCAGCCCCGGGACCCAGTACTTC. It yields the protein CAISESRASSPGTQYF.

This clonotype occurred many times. CDR3 nucleotides: TGTGCCAGCAGTTTGGGGGACAGGGTCTACGAGCAGTACTTC. Its protein product is CASSLGDRVYEQYF. The rearrangement uses TRBV7-8 and TRBJ2-7; 9 nucleotides line up with TRBD1. The CDR3 totals 14 residues. Germline V gene sequence: CDR1 SGHVS, CDR2 FQNEAQ. With 6 bases clipped from V and 3 bases from J, the junction kept 6 bases outside the gene matches.

Comments on this clonotype: With a much larger clone just one base away, this may be a read error. The CDR3 spells CASSPGHRISGANALTF. For the CDR3, the DNA is TGTGCCAGCAGTCCGGGACACCGAATCTCTGGGGCCAACGCCCTGACTTTC. The rearrangement uses TRBV6-2 or TRBV6-3 and TRBJ2-6; TRBD1 might be the D (6 bases). Germline values: CDR1 MNHEY, CDR2 SVGEGT. This CDR3 comprises 17 residues.

This clonotype was seen at least ten times. This chain links TRBV7-2 with TRBJ2-5; TRBD2 matches at 8 bases. The germline CDR1 and CDR2 sequences are SGHTA and FQGNSA. There are 14 residues in the CDR3. The J segment lost 9 bases and the V segment lost 3 bases, leaving 9 bases of the junction unmatched. In DNA form, the CDR3 reads TGTGCCAGCAGCTTTGCAAGCGGGAGTGTGGCCCAGTACTTC. Translating it yields CASSFASGSVAQYF.

This clonotype was counted ten times or more. CDR3 residues: CASSFTTGGAGNSPLHF. CDR3 DNA: TGTGCCAGCAGCTTCACGACAGGGGGCGCGGGTAATTCACCCCTCCACTTT. The V and J genes are TRBV12-3 or TRBV12-4 and TRBJ1-6; 10 bases fit TRBD1. V was pared by 6 bases and J by 6 bases, with 11 bases of the junction left unmatched. CDR3 length: 17 amino acids.

Ten or more counts support this clonotype. The J gene is TRBJ1-5, the V gene TRBV28, with D perhaps matching TRBD1 (6 bases). The V gene's germline CDR1 is MDHEN and CDR2 SYDVKM. The CDR3 runs 15 residues. The ends were cut back, 3 bases at V and 6 bases at J, with 15 bases in the middle. The DNA for the CDR3 is TGTGCCAGCAGTTTTGGCCAGGGGAGTATTCAGCCCCAGCATTTT. It yields the protein CASSFGQGSIQPQHF.

There are many counts of this clonotype. The V gene is TRBV5-1, the J gene TRBJ2-2; D gene unclear. In germline, CDR1 is SGHRS, CDR2 YFSETQ. V dropped 4 bases and J dropped 1 base, with 8 bases sitting between them. This CDR3 is 14 amino acids long. CDR3 sequence reads: CASSPTVNTGELFF. For the CDR3, the DNA is TGCGCCAGCAGCCCAACGGTGAACACCGGGGAGCTGTTTTTT.

The chain combines TRBV20-1 with TRBJ1-5; maybe TRBD1 (5 bases). Trimming took 0 bases from V and 0 from J, leaving 12 bases between them. CDR1 is DFQATT and CDR2 is SNEGSKA in the germline V gene (reference sequence). The CDR3 loop spans 16 amino acids. CDR3 region: CSARDPVTDSNQPQHF. The CDR3 DNA reads as TGCAGTGCTAGAGATCCTGTGACAGATAGCAATCAGCCCCAGCATTTT.

This clonotype was detected ten times or more. J is TRBJ1-4 and V is TRBV18; D possibly corresponds to TRBD1 (5 bases). Germline V gene lookup returns CDR1 KGHSH and CDR2 LQKENI. Trimming took off 1 base at V and 5 bases at J, with 8 bases between the two ends. There are 14 residues in the CDR3. The CDR3 region has the DNA TGTGCCAGCTCACCACTCACAGGAAATGAAAAACTGTTTTTT. Its protein product is CASSPLTGNEKLFF. Drawing the rest from reference TRBV18 and TRBJ1-4, the complete variable domain is NAGVMQNPRHLVRRRGQEARLRCSPMKGHSHVYWYRQLPEEGLKFMVYLQKENIIDESGMPKERFSAEFPKEGPSILRIQQVVRGDSAAYFCASSPLTGNEKLFFGSGTQLSVL.

This clonotype was detected ten times or more. The chain joins TRBV9 to TRBJ1-1; D remains unclear. The V gene's germline CDR1 is SGDLS and CDR2 YYNGEE. Between the trimmed V and J ends, which lost 5 bases and 0 bases, there was a span of 8 bases. The length of the CDR3 is 13 residues. The CDR3 region is CASSVSVNTEAFF. The CDR3 region has the DNA TGTGCCAGCAGTGTATCCGTGAACACTGAAGCTTTCTTT.

This clonotype appeared many times. The chain uses TRBV27 and TRBJ2-2; 7 bases match TRBD2. The CDR3 is 15 residues long. Germline assignment: CDR1 MNHEY and CDR2 SMNVEV (reference sequence). V dropped 6 bases and J dropped 4; count of bases not matched to a gene: 8. The CDR3 is CASSPWREITGELFF. CDR3 DNA: TGTGCCAGCAGCCCCTGGCGGGAGATCACCGGGGAGCTGTTTTTT.

The table lists this clonotype with a few counts. The chain combines TRBV7-9 with TRBJ1-2; D is unresolved. This CDR3 has 11 residues. The V and J ends lost 6 bases and 6 bases respectively, with 8 bases between them. Germline CDR1 and CDR2: SEHNR and FQNEAQ (reference sequence). The CDR3 is CASRHPHGYTF. CDR3 sequence (DNA): TGTGCCAGCAGGCATCCGCATGGCTACACCTTC. The variable domain in full, completed from reference TRBV7-9 and TRBJ1-2, reads DTGVSQNPRHKITKRGQNVTFRCDPISEHNRLYWYRQTLGQGPEFLTYFQNEAQLEKSRLLSDRFSAERPKGSFSTLEIQRTEQGDSAMYLCASRHPHGYTFGSGTRLTVV.

This clonotype was seen repeatedly, ten times or more. The chain recombines TRBV2 with TRBJ1-5; weak D call: TRBD1 (6 bases). Per germline, CDR1 SNHLY and CDR2 FYNNEI. The V and J ends lost 5 bases and 1 base respectively, with 15 bases between them. This CDR3 contains 16 residues. The CDR3 reads CASSWGDTRSNQPQHF. The CDR3 nucleotides read TGTGCCAGCAGTTGGGGGGACACTCGAAGCAATCAGCCCCAGCATTTT.

This clonotype was seen at least ten times. The rearrangement joins TRBV6-1 to TRBJ2-7, with D possibly being TRBD1 (5 bases). The CDR3 sequence is 11 residues long. V lost 5 bases and J 6 bases, leaving 8 bases between the germline ends. CDR1 and CDR2 (germline): MNHNS, SASEGT. The CDR3 DNA follows: TGTGCCAGCAGTCAGGGATCCGAGCAGTACTTC. Translating it yields CASSQGSEQYF.